Below, 16 T cell receptor beta chains from the same sample are listed, as sequenced in a study of radiotherapy plus CTLA-4 blockade in lung cancer. The protocol was immunoSEQ multiplex PCR, while the TCRdb copy is restricted to in-frame clones and leaves out a portion. The sample lists fewer than 140,000 clones, more than 70% seen once, with 2% to 3% in the top ten. Sample: peripheral blood, taken from a patient treated with radiotherapy plus ipilimumab. The receptors derive from a human donor with non-small cell lung cancer that progressed on radiotherapy plus ipilimumab. Some clones in this sample may be carry-over from other donors' samples.

This sequence joins TRBV5-8 and TRBJ2-7; no definite D call. The CDR3 totals 14 residues. Trimming removed 2 bases from V and 5 bases from J, with 14 bases in between. In germline, CDR1 is SGHTS, CDR2 YDEGEE. The CDR3 DNA reads TGTGCCAGCAGCTTTGGGATGTCCCTAGACGAGCAGTACTTC. Protein sequence: CASSFGMSLDEQYF.

The rearrangement joins TRBV7-8 to TRBJ1-2; D is uncertain. From germline, CDR1 is SGHVS and CDR2 FQNEAQ. The CDR3 has 15 residues. Trimming took 3 bases from V and 5 from J, leaving 16 bases between them. The CDR3 spells CASSFYRVSRYGYTF. The CDR3, as DNA: TGTGCCAGCAGCTTCTACCGCGTGTCGAGATATGGCTACACCTTC.

CDR3 loop: CASSLLQFPDTQYF. The CDR3 region has the DNA TGTGCCAGCAGCTTATTACAGTTCCCAGATACGCAGTATTTT. This rearrangement joins TRBV7-6 to TRBJ2-3; D uncertain. The germline CDR1 and CDR2 sequences are SGHVS and FNYEAQ. V dropped 2 bases and J dropped 4 bases, with 10 bases sitting between them. The CDR3 runs to 14 residues.

The chain has TRBV28 and TRBJ2-4; 9 nucleotides line up with TRBD1. Germline V gene lookup returns CDR1 MDHEN and CDR2 SYDVKM. V lost 6 bases, J lost 7 bases, and 7 bases stayed unmatched. The length of the CDR3 is 14 residues. CDR3 DNA: TGTGCCAGCAGCCTGACAGGGGGATCGAACATTCAGTACTTC. This codes for CASSLTGGSNIQYF.

This clone was found once. The gene calls are TRBV25-1 and TRBJ2-5; tentative D call: TRBD1 (6 bases). The CDR3 sequence is 17 residues long. Germline V CDR1 and CDR2: MGHDK, SYGVNS. Trimming left V 1 base short and J 2 bases short, with 17 bases between. The CDR3 coding sequence is TGTGCCAGCAGTGAATTGGTCGTGGACAGCCGTCAAGAGACCCAGTACTTC. Protein: CASSELVVDSRQETQYF.

V usage is TRBV15 and J usage is TRBJ1-5; no definite D call. This CDR3 has 16 amino acids. CDR1 and CDR2 (germline): LNHNV, YYDKDF (reference sequence). V was cut by 3 bases and J by 0 bases, with 12 bases left in between. CDR3 residues: CATSRKGRYSNQPQHF. CDR3 nucleotides: TGTGCCACCAGCAGGAAAGGACGGTATAGCAATCAGCCCCAGCATTTT.

The chain uses TRBV7-2 and TRBJ2-7; possibly TRBD1 or TRBD2 for D (5 bases each). Trimming left V 3 bases short and J 5 bases short, with 14 bases between. Looked up from germline, CDR1 is SGHTA and CDR2 is FQGNSA. The CDR3 covers 14 residues. CDR3 loop: CASSFPGRRNEQYF. As DNA, the CDR3 is TGTGCCAGCAGCTTTCCGGGGCGGAGAAACGAGCAGTACTTC.

The chain couples TRBV5-6 to TRBJ2-5; 7 nucleotides match TRBD1. The CDR3 runs 16 residues. Trimming took 6 bases from V and 2 from J; bases not matched to a gene: 13. Per germline, CDR1 SGHDT and CDR2 YYEEEE. This CDR3 reads CASTPLGTALQETQYF. CDR3 DNA: TGTGCCAGCACCCCTCTCGGGACAGCTTTACAAGAGACCCAGTACTTC.

The sample holds a few counts of this clone. V and J are TRBV2 and TRBJ2-2; tentatively, D is TRBD2 (5 bases). The CDR3 runs to 16 residues. Deletions cut 4 bases from V and 0 bases from J, with 12 bases between. Per germline, CDR1 SNHLY and CDR2 FYNNEI. The CDR3 sequence is CASSARQLANTGELFF. Written as DNA, the CDR3 is TGTGCCAGCAGTGCTAGGCAACTAGCGAACACCGGGGAGCTGTTTTTT.

This clone was seen a few times. V gene TRBV7-2 combines with J gene TRBJ2-5; tentatively, D is TRBD1 (5 bases). The CDR3 length is 14 residues. The V and J ends lost 1 base and 1 base respectively, with 7 bases between them. In germline, CDR1 is SGHTA, CDR2 FQGNSA. CDR3 protein: CASSLVQGQETQYF. CDR3 DNA: TGTGCCAGCAGCTTAGTGCAGGGCCAAGAGACCCAGTACTTC.

This sequence joins TRBV7-2 and TRBJ2-3, with 13 bases fitting TRBD2. This CDR3 has 16 residues. Germline-derived CDR1 and CDR2 are SGHTA and FQGNSA. V lost 4 bases, J lost 0 bases, and 1 base stayed unmatched. The CDR3 nucleotides are TGTGCCAGCAGCTCGGGACTAGCGGGGAGCACAGATACGCAGTATTTT. It yields the protein CASSSGLAGSTDTQYF.

This clone was observed a single time. This chain links TRBV18 with TRBJ1-5; no firm D call. Germline V CDR1 and CDR2: KGHSH, LQKENI. The CDR3 extends over 14 amino acids. V was cut by 2 bases and J by 6 bases, with 11 bases left in between. The CDR3 region is CASSPIRLAQPQHF. CDR3 DNA: TGTGCCAGCTCACCAATTCGCCTCGCTCAGCCCCAGCATTTT.

The J gene is TRBJ1-1, the V gene TRBV9, with 9 bases aligning to TRBD1. The V gene end was trimmed by 3 bases and the J gene end by 11 bases; junction bases not matched to a gene: 11. Germline V gene data show CDR1 as SGDLS and CDR2 as YYNGEE. There are 14 residues in the CDR3. Written as DNA, the CDR3 is TGTGCCAGCAGCGCGACCCCGGGACAGGGCTTTGCTTTCTTT. Amino acids: CASSATPGQGFAFF.

The J gene is TRBJ2-7, the V gene TRBV2; maybe TRBD2 (6 bases). This CDR3 comprises 14 residues. V was clipped by 8 bases and J by 3 bases, with 17 bases between them. The germline CDR1 and CDR2 sequences are SNHLY and FYNNEI. The CDR3 reads CASGVGGVSYEQYF. In DNA form, the CDR3 reads TGTGCCAGCGGGGTGGGCGGGGTTAGCTACGAGCAGTACTTC.

The rearrangement links TRBV10-3 to TRBJ1-3; D gene unclear. This CDR3 region has 16 residues. The V end was cut by 0 bases, the J end by 0 bases, with 9 bases between. Germline V gene data show CDR1 as ENHRY and CDR2 as SYGVKD. In nucleotides, the CDR3 is TGTGCCATCAGTGAGTCCAGCAGCAACTCTGGAAACACCATATATTTT. Its protein is CAISESSSNSGNTIYF.

The chain joins TRBV6-1 to TRBJ2-1; 11 bases are a match to TRBD2. The V gene end was trimmed by 4 bases and the J gene end by 4 bases; junction bases not matched to a gene: 6. The CDR3 contains 16 residues. Germline CDR1 is MNHNS and CDR2 is SASEGT. CDR3 DNA sequence: TGTGCCAGCAGTGCCCTTAGCGGGGGGGCTTACAATGAGCAGTTCTTC. Protein product: CASSALSGGAYNEQFF.